The clone carrying this TCR beta chain was counted between two and nine times. The target antigen is unknown. The source of the sample is a study of vaccination effects on CD4 cells after COVID-19. Study information: Roughly 1.9 million PBMC per well received 7.5 to 10 IU/ml IL-2 and approximately 10 ug/ml peptides in culture.

Whole-study results and caveats: Clones arising from infection and from vaccination showed marked clonal contraction late after vaccination.

TCRdb's copy holds only in-frame clones and misses some; the assay was immunoSEQ multiplex PCR. Of approximately 74,000 clones listed, 73% were seen once; the top ten hold about 2%. Following 10 days of culture, CD4+ T cells were isolated. BNT162b2 vaccine or mRNA-1273 vaccine was given to participants in two doses. Trimming at V came to 8 bases and at J to 4 bases, leaving 6 bases not matched to a gene. In germline, CDR1 is SNHLY, CDR2 FYNNEI. This CDR3 region has 14 residues. The sequencing here drew on CD4+ T cells from PBMCs cultured without peptide, taken after COVID-19 vaccination. This TCR was sampled from a human donor who received a COVID-19 vaccine. The rearrangement joins TRBV2 to TRBJ1-5; 9 nucleotides line up with TRBD1. The DNA for the CDR3 is TGTGCCAGCGGGTCCGACAGGGGGAATCAGCCCCAGCATTTT. Protein: CASGSDRGNQPQHF.